The 17 T cell receptor beta chains presented below share a single source sample, sequenced in a study of response to subunit inactivated influenza vaccine. TCRdb reprocessed the RT-PCR reads via MiXCR and lists one record per CDR3 protein. The sample holds approximately 530,000 distinct CDR3 sequences; more than 7% are singletons and the top ten take less than 15%. Sequences were derived from PBMCs from blood, sampled less than 30 months after vaccination. These receptor sequences come from a man between 50 and 69 years old who received an inactivated influenza vaccine.

This clonotype was detected ten times or more. V gene TRBV6-2 or TRBV6-3 combines with J gene TRBJ2-3; D is uncertain. With 8 bases removed from V and 2 bases from J, the gap between germline ends came to 14 bases. CDR3 length: 14 amino acids. The germline V gene has CDR1 MNHEY and CDR2 SVGEGT. CDR3 amino acids: CASSPAAYTDTQYF. The CDR3 DNA sequence: TGTGCCAGCTCCCCCGCGGCATACACAGATACGCAGTATTTT.

This chain links TRBV4-2 with TRBJ2-6; D is perhaps TRBD1 or TRBD2 (5 bases each). CDR1 LGHNA and CDR2 YNFKEQ come from the germline V gene. CDR3 length: 16 amino acids. Between the trimmed V and J ends, which lost 0 bases and 4 bases, there was a span of 10 bases. CDR3 amino acids: CASSQDWGTGANVLTF. The CDR3 coding sequence is TGTGCCAGCAGCCAAGATTGGGGGACCGGGGCCAACGTCCTGACTTTC.

This clonotype was detected ten times or more. The chain carries TRBV7-2 and TRBJ2-3; weak D call: TRBD2 (6 bases). This CDR3 has 14 amino acids. Trimming cost V 5 bases and J 9 bases, with 18 bases left between them. Germline lookup yields CDR1 SGHTA and CDR2 FQGNSA. Here the CDR3 reads CASSTSYGVHTQYF. The CDR3 region has the DNA TGTGCCAGCAGCACTAGCTATGGGGTACACACGCAGTATTTT.

A few counts support this clonotype. The chain is built from TRBV4-3 and TRBJ2-7; 9 bases agree with TRBD1. This CDR3 spans 17 amino acids. Losses at the gene ends were 1 base for V and 5 bases for J; bases not matched to a gene: 12. The germline V gene has CDR1 LGHNA and CDR2 YSLEER. The CDR3 DNA is TGCGCCAGCAGCCAAGCTATTACCGGGACAGGGCTCAACGAGCAGTACTTC. It translates to CASSQAITGTGLNEQYF.

This clonotype was counted a few times. V gene TRBV6-5 combines with J gene TRBJ2-7, with 10 bases identical to TRBD2. The CDR3 totals 18 residues. Germline CDR1 is MNHEY and CDR2 is SVGAGI. V dropped 0 bases and J dropped 5; count of bases not matched to a gene: 13. The CDR3 protein is CASSYSTLGSSGGNEQYF. For the CDR3, the DNA is TGTGCCAGCAGTTACTCTACGCTCGGTTCTAGCGGGGGTAACGAGCAGTACTTC.

This clonotype occurred a few times. The rearrangement joins TRBV6-2 or TRBV6-3 to TRBJ2-2; D uncertain. Germline assignment: CDR1 MNHEY and CDR2 SVGEGT. Trimming removed 8 bases at V and 1 base at J, with 11 bases between. CDR3 length: 14 residues. CDR3 in amino acids: CASDEGRNTGELFF. CDR3 DNA: TGTGCCAGCGACGAAGGAAGGAACACCGGGGAGCTGTTTTTT.

This clonotype has only a few counts. The J gene is TRBJ2-7, the V gene TRBV2, with 9 bases aligning to TRBD2. Germline V CDR1 and CDR2: SNHLY, FYNNEI. Trimming at V came to 8 bases and at J to 6 bases, leaving 8 bases not matched to a gene. The CDR3 length is 13 residues. DNA for the CDR3: TGTGCCAGCGTCGCTAGCGGGATCCCCGAGCAGTACTTC. It specifies CASVASGIPEQYF.

CDR3 DNA sequence: TGTGCCAGCAGTTACGGGTACGTCGGAGGCTACACCTTC. This gives the protein CASSYGYVGGYTF. This chain joins TRBV6-2 or TRBV6-3 and TRBJ1-2; no reliable D call. From germline, CDR1 is MNHEY and CDR2 SVGEGT. The V gene lost 2 bases and the J gene lost 8 bases, with 12 bases spanning the gap. This CDR3 is built from 13 residues.

This clonotype was recorded a few times. V is TRBV20-1 and J is TRBJ1-2; D is undetermined. The CDR3 totals 11 residues. Per germline, CDR1 DFQATT and CDR2 SNEGSKA (reference sequence). V gave up 3 bases and J gave up 4 bases, with 6 bases separating them. The CDR3 DNA is TGCAGTGCTAGGGTCAGCTATGGCTACACCTTC. Translating it yields CSARVSYGYTF.

Only a few counts were recorded for this clonotype. V gene TRBV2 combines with J gene TRBJ2-1; perhaps TRBD2 as D (6 bases). There are 16 residues in the CDR3. The germline CDR1 and CDR2 sequences are SNHLY and FYNNEI. Between the trimmed V and J ends, which lost 8 bases and 2 bases, there was a span of 19 bases. The CDR3, as DNA: TGTGCCAGCCCCTCGGGTCCCGGGGAGGCCTACAATGAGCAGTTCTTC. Translation gives CASPSGPGEAYNEQFF.

CDR3 coding DNA: TGCAGTGCTAGAGGATTAGCGGGACTACAAAACAATGAGCAGTTCTTC. Residues: CSARGLAGLQNNEQFF. The rearrangement uses TRBV20-1 and TRBJ2-1; 8 bases match TRBD2. The CDR3 is 16 residues long. The germline gives CDR1 DFQATT, CDR2 SNEGSKA (reference sequence). J was trimmed by 5 bases and V by 1 base; bases with no gene match: 10.

The chain is built from TRBV11-2 and TRBJ2-7; the match to TRBD1 covers 7 bases. This CDR3 is built from 13 residues. The ends lost 0 bases at V and 8 bases at J; junction bases unmatched: 4. From germline, CDR1 is SGHAT and CDR2 FQNNGV. CDR3 sequence: CASSLESGGKQYF. CDR3 in DNA: TGTGCCAGCAGCTTAGAGTCAGGGGGAAAGCAGTACTTC. Variable domain in full (rest from reference TRBV11-2 and TRBJ2-7): EAGVAQSPRYKIIEKRQSVAFWCNPISGHATLYWYQQILGQGPKLLIQFQNNGVVDDSQLPKDRFSAERLKGVDSTLKIQPAKLEDSAVYLCASSLESGGKQYFGPGTRLTVT.

In its sample, this clonotype was seen a few times. As DNA, the CDR3 is TGTGCCAGCAGCTTCCTACAGGGGGCCCGGATGAACACTGAAGCTTTCTTT. This codes for CASSFLQGARMNTEAFF. The chain uses TRBV7-9 and TRBJ1-1, with 9 bases aligning to TRBD1. This CDR3 region has 17 residues. Germline CDR1 reads SEHNR; CDR2 reads FQNEAQ (reference sequence). Trimming took 3 bases from V and 0 from J; bases not matched to a gene: 8.

This clonotype was seen repeatedly, ten times or more. This chain connects TRBV6-5 to TRBJ1-1, with 8 bases fitting TRBD1. The trim removed 2 bases at V and 1 base at J, leaving 0 bases unmatched. The V gene's germline CDR1 is MNHEY and CDR2 SVGAGI. The CDR3 runs to 14 residues. The CDR3 sequence: CASSYTGGNTEAFF. CDR3 in DNA: TGTGCCAGCAGTTACACAGGGGGGAACACTGAAGCTTTCTTT.

This clonotype was seen repeatedly, ten times or more. The V and J genes are TRBV21-1 and TRBJ1-1. TRBV21-1 is reported as a pseudogene. The length of the CDR3 is 13 residues. CDR3 sequence reads: CASNGVMNTEAFF. CDR3 DNA: TGTGCCAGCAATGGAGTCATGAACACTGAAGCTTTCTTT.

This clonotype was picked up many times. V usage is TRBV9 and J usage is TRBJ2-1; D call uncertain. The V end lost 1 base, the J end lost 9 bases, and 8 bases lay between the germline ends. This CDR3 is 12 amino acids long. Germline loops: CDR1 SGDLS, CDR2 YYNGEE. The DNA for the CDR3 is TGTGCCAGCAGCGTATTAACTGGTGAGCAGTTCTTC. Translated, it gives CASSVLTGEQFF.

Notes on this clonotype: Being one base from a much bigger clone, this may be a read error. The J gene is TRBJ1-5, the V gene TRBV15; unclear D gene. Germline V gene data show CDR1 as LNHNV and CDR2 as YYDKDF (reference sequence). The CDR3 runs 16 residues. The CDR3 sequence is CGTSRDFVRPNQPQHF. The CDR3 coding sequence is TGTGGCACCAGCAGAGATTTCGTCAGACCCAATCAGCCCCAGCATTTT.